The 27 T cell receptor beta chains below were found in one sample sequenced in a study of shared clonotypes between healthy human individuals. This table comes from immunoSEQ multiplex PCR, and its TCRdb copy is limited to in-frame clones, with some not included. Found here are approximately 1,000,000 clones, 60% to 85% of them singletons; the top ten hold roughly 0.9%. The specimen sequenced was memory CD4+ T cells from PBMCs. Noted subset: CD45RA-negative fraction. These receptors all come from a man younger than 35 in good health. Some clones in this sample may be carry-over from other donors' samples.

The chain carries TRBV4-3 and TRBJ2-1; D may be TRBD1 or TRBD2 (5 bases each). Germline V CDR1 and CDR2: LGHNA, YSLEER. This CDR3 comprises 15 residues. Trimming left V 3 bases short and J 3 bases short, with 12 bases between. The CDR3 DNA is TGCGCCAGCAGCCAGGGGGATTACGTCTACAATGAGCAGTTCTTC. Translation gives CASSQGDYVYNEQFF.

V usage is TRBV7-2 and J usage is TRBJ2-1; D might be TRBD1 (6 bases). The CDR3 length is 12 residues. Germline V lookup: CDR1 SGHTA, CDR2 FQGNSA. Deletions cut 4 bases from V and 10 bases from J, with 11 bases between. CDR3 region: CASSWTVLEQFF. CDR3 sequence (DNA): TGTGCCAGCAGCTGGACAGTCTTGGAGCAGTTCTTC.

The chain joins TRBV30 to TRBJ2-3; 7 bases line up with TRBD2. V lost 0 bases to trimming and J lost 6 bases; unmatched junction nucleotides: 18. Germline V lookup: CDR1 GTSNPN, CDR2 SVGIG (reference sequence). CDR3 length: 18 amino acids. The CDR3 nucleotides are TGTGCCTGGAGTGTAATAACGGGCGGGAGACACGAAGGGGATACGCAGTATTTT. Residues: CAWSVITGGRHEGDTQYF.

This clone was seen a few times. The rearrangement joins TRBV2 to TRBJ1-1; no reliable D call. V dropped 7 bases and J dropped 0 bases, with 9 bases sitting between them. The CDR3 has 13 residues. Germline V gives CDR1 SNHLY, CDR2 FYNNEI. The DNA for the CDR3 is TGTGCCAGCATGATCTTAGTGAACACTGAAGCTTTCTTT. Protein: CASMILVNTEAFF.

The genes are TRBV18 and TRBJ2-5, with 12 bases fitting TRBD1. In germline, CDR1 is KGHSH, CDR2 LQKENI. CDR3 length: 18 residues. V trimming: 0 bases; J trimming: 4 bases; junction bases outside the gene matches: 9. CDR3 DNA sequence: TGTGCCAGCTCACCACCGAGCCCGGGACAGGGGGCTCGAGAGACCCAGTACTTC. It translates to CASSPPSPGQGARETQYF. The complete variable domain, with remaining parts taken from reference TRBV18 and TRBJ2-5, reads NAGVMQNPRHLVRRRGQEARLRCSPMKGHSHVYWYRQLPEEGLKFMVYLQKENIIDESGMPKERFSAEFPKEGPSILRIQQVVRGDSAAYFCASSPPSPGQGARETQYFGPGTRLLVL.

The chain uses TRBV28 and TRBJ1-2, with TRBD1 matching over 12 bases. J was trimmed by 5 bases and V by 6 bases; bases with no gene match: 1. The CDR3 has 13 residues. Per the germline V gene, CDR1 is MDHEN and CDR2 is SYDVKM. CDR3 protein: CASRGQGAYGYTF. CDR3 DNA: TGTGCCAGCAGGGGACAGGGGGCTTATGGCTACACCTTC.

The chain joins TRBV29-1 to TRBJ2-7; a possible D gene is TRBD2 (6 bases). This CDR3 region has 10 residues. Germline CDR1 SQVTM, CDR2 ANQGSEA. V was pared by 4 bases and J by 5 bases, with 6 bases between. For the CDR3, the DNA is TGCAGCGTTGGGGAGGACGAGCAGTACTTC. It encodes CSVGEDEQYF.

The genes are TRBV7-2 and TRBJ1-1; D is perhaps TRBD1 (5 bases). CDR3 length equals 16 residues. CDR1 SGHTA and CDR2 FQGNSA come from the germline V gene. Trimming removed 1 base at V and 5 bases at J, with 17 bases between. In DNA form, the CDR3 reads TGTGCCAGCAGCTTAGAACACAGGCTTAAGGGGACTGAAGCTTTCTTT. Translating gives CASSLEHRLKGTEAFF.

The chain joins TRBV9 to TRBJ2-4, with a possible D match to TRBD1 (5 bases). The germline gives CDR1 SGDLS, CDR2 YYNGEE. V dropped 3 bases and J dropped 8 bases, with 18 bases sitting between them. The CDR3 covers 15 residues. The CDR3 coding sequence is TGTGCCAGCAGCGGCGGAGCAGGGAATCGGGACATTCAGTACTTC. It encodes CASSGGAGNRDIQYF. The full variable domain, in which reference TRBV9 and TRBJ2-4 provide the parts outside the CDR3, is DSGVTQTPKHLITATGQRVTLRCSPRSGDLSVYWYQQSLDQGLQFLIQYYNGEERAKGNILERFSAQQFPDLHSELNLSSLELGDSALYFCASSGGAGNRDIQYFGAGTRLSVL.

J is TRBJ1-4 and V is TRBV28; no firm D call. The germline CDR1 and CDR2 sequences are MDHEN and SYDVKM. The CDR3 loop spans 15 amino acids. V was shortened by 6 bases and J by 7 bases, with 18 bases between the two germline ends. CDR3: CASRWAGPPGEKLFF. DNA of the CDR3: TGTGCCAGCAGGTGGGCCGGACCGCCGGGTGAAAAACTGTTTTTT.

This chain uses TRBV9 with TRBJ2-5, with 13 bases aligning to TRBD2. The V gene's germline CDR1 is SGDLS and CDR2 YYNGEE. This CDR3 spans 18 amino acids. V was pared by 3 bases and J by 2 bases, with 10 bases of the junction left unmatched. The chain's CDR3 is CASSAMTSGRTSQETQYF. The CDR3 region has the DNA TGTGCCAGCAGCGCTATGACTAGCGGGAGGACCAGTCAAGAGACCCAGTACTTC.

The CDR3 DNA is TGCAGTGCCGACAGGGGGAACATTCAGTACTTC. It translates to CSADRGNIQYF. This rearrangement joins TRBV20-1 to TRBJ2-4; 9 bases line up with TRBD1. CDR3 length equals 11 residues. V shed 6 bases and J 7 bases; nucleotides not matched to a gene: 1. Germline V lookup: CDR1 DFQATT, CDR2 SNEGSKA (reference sequence).

The V and J genes are TRBV4-1 and TRBJ2-5, with TRBD2 matching 13 bases. The CDR3 has 19 residues. CDR1 and CDR2 (germline): MGHRA, YSYEKL. V shed 0 bases and J 2 bases; nucleotides not matched to a gene: 9. The CDR3 protein is CASSQDKTGTSGIQETQYF. For the CDR3, the DNA is TGCGCCAGCAGCCAAGATAAAACGGGGACTAGCGGGATTCAAGAGACCCAGTACTTC.

CDR3 amino acids: CASATGSETQYF. The CDR3 nucleotides read TGTGCCAGCGCGACAGGGTCAGAGACCCAGTACTTC. The chain is built from TRBV28 and TRBJ2-5, with 7 bases matching TRBD1. V lost 8 bases, J lost 4 bases, and 4 bases stayed unmatched. The CDR3 length is 12 residues. Germline assignment: CDR1 MDHEN and CDR2 SYDVKM.

The chain is built from TRBV30 and TRBJ2-1; no clear D. Per germline, CDR1 GTSNPN and CDR2 SVGIG (reference sequence). This CDR3 contains 15 residues. V shed 2 bases and J shed 8 bases, with 19 bases lying between them. The CDR3 DNA is TGTGCCTGGAGTACGATGGGGTCACTGGGCGATGAGCAGTTCTTC. It translates to CAWSTMGSLGDEQFF. Based on the CDR3 plus reference TRBV30 and TRBJ2-1, the full variable domain is SQTIHQWPATLVQPVGSPLSLECTVEGTSNPNLYWYRQAAGRGLQLLFYSVGIGQISSEVPQNLSASRPQDRQFILSSKKLLLSDSGFYLCAWSTMGSLGDEQFFGPGTRLTVL.

The chain joins TRBV4-1 to TRBJ2-3; 11 bases are a match to TRBD1. CDR1 is MGHRA and CDR2 is YSYEKL in the germline V gene. The CDR3 loop spans 17 amino acids. V lost 2 bases, J lost 0 bases, and 4 bases stayed unmatched. CDR3 in DNA: TGCGCCAGCAGCCAACAAGGGACAGGGGGGAGCACAGATACGCAGTATTTT. Translated: CASSQQGTGGSTDTQYF.

The chain employs TRBV5-4 and TRBJ2-1; tentative D call: TRBD1 (5 bases). V dropped 6 bases and J dropped 3 bases, with 16 bases sitting between them. This CDR3 is built from 15 residues. The germline V gene encodes CDR1 SGHNT and CDR2 YYREEE (reference sequence). The CDR3: CASTFGQGLYNEQFF. Here the CDR3 DNA reads TGTGCCAGCACTTTCGGCCAGGGCCTCTACAATGAGCAGTTCTTC.

The chain uses TRBV19 and TRBJ2-5; 8 positions agree with TRBD1. V lost 3 bases to trimming and J lost 4 bases; unmatched junction nucleotides: 7. The CDR3 length is 15 residues. Per germline, CDR1 LNHDA and CDR2 SQIVND (reference sequence). The CDR3 reads CASSMGQGARETQYF. In nucleotides, the CDR3 is TGTGCCAGTAGTATGGGGCAGGGGGCGCGAGAGACCCAGTACTTC.

V usage is TRBV11-1 and J usage is TRBJ2-5; 7 nucleotides agree with TRBD1. Looked up from germline, CDR1 is SGHAT and CDR2 is FQDESV (reference sequence). The length of the CDR3 is 14 residues. V trimming: 4 bases; J trimming: 1 base; junction bases outside the gene matches: 3. CDR3 protein: CASSYRGSQETQYF. The CDR3 coding sequence is TGTGCCAGCAGCTACAGGGGCTCCCAAGAGACCCAGTACTTC.

This sequence joins TRBV5-6 and TRBJ2-3; 9 bases map to TRBD1. The CDR3 extends over 16 amino acids. V lost 0 bases to trimming and J lost 7 bases; unmatched junction nucleotides: 9. Per germline, CDR1 SGHDT and CDR2 YYEEEE. The chain's CDR3 is CASSLARDRVRNTQYF. The CDR3 region has the DNA TGTGCCAGCAGCTTGGCCCGGGACAGGGTAAGGAATACGCAGTATTTT.

Worth noting for this clone: At the DNA level, this CDR3 is encoded by other sequences in the same sample as well. The gene calls are TRBV14 and TRBJ1-5; D is undetermined. This CDR3 region has 13 residues. Trimming removed 1 base from V and 7 bases from J, with 8 bases in between. Germline CDR1 SGHDN, CDR2 FVKESK. The CDR3 reads CASSQGEGQPQHF. The DNA of the CDR3 is TGTGCCAGCAGCCAAGGTGAGGGCCAGCCCCAGCATTTT. Full variable domain (rest looked up from reference TRBV14 and TRBJ1-5): EAGVTQFPSHSVIEKGQTVTLRCDPISGHDNLYWYRRVMGKEIKFLLHFVKESKQDESGMPNNRFLAERTGGTYSTLKVQPAELEDSGVYFCASSQGEGQPQHFGDGTRLSIL.

The rearrangement links TRBV5-4 to TRBJ2-1, with D uncertain. CDR3 length: 12 amino acids. V lost 4 bases and J lost 15, with 17 bases in between. The germline gives CDR1 SGHNT, CDR2 YYREEE (reference sequence). The CDR3 here is CASSVLELELFF. DNA for the CDR3: TGTGCCAGCAGCGTACTTGAGCTAGAATTGTTCTTC.

The chain couples TRBV9 to TRBJ2-3; D is ambiguous. Trimming pared 1 base from V and 6 bases from J, leaving 18 bases between. The CDR3 totals 16 residues. Germline V lookup: CDR1 SGDLS, CDR2 YYNGEE. The CDR3 region has the DNA TGTGCCAGCAGCGTACTAGGTCGGGTGACCGGGGATACGCAGTATTTT. This codes for CASSVLGRVTGDTQYF.

Comments on this clone: This specimen includes other DNA sequences encoding the same CDR3. The rearrangement uses TRBV7-2 and TRBJ2-1; D might be TRBD2 (7 bases). The CDR3 has 15 residues. V was cut by 3 bases and J by 2 bases, with 11 bases left in between. Germline assignment: CDR1 SGHTA and CDR2 FQGNSA. Written as DNA, the CDR3 is TGTGCCAGCAGCTTGAAGGGGGGGCCCTACAATGAGCAGTTCTTC. It specifies CASSLKGGPYNEQFF.

The gene calls are TRBV28 and TRBJ2-3; 14 bases are shared with TRBD2. The V gene's germline CDR1 is MDHEN and CDR2 SYDVKM. V lost 4 bases, J lost 5 bases, and 8 bases stayed unmatched. The CDR3 contains 17 residues. The DNA of the CDR3 is TGTGCCAGCAGTTCTCCGGGACTAGCGGGAGTGGGAGATACGCAGTATTTT. Its translation is CASSSPGLAGVGDTQYF. Full variable domain (missing parts from reference TRBV28 and TRBJ2-3): DVKVTQSSRYLVKRTGEKVFLECVQDMDHENMFWYRQDPGLGLRLIYFSYDVKMKEKGDIPEGYSVSREKKERFSLILESASTNQTSMYLCASSSPGLAGVGDTQYFGPGTRLTVL.

This chain links TRBV6-1 with TRBJ1-4, with D hard to call. V gave up 3 bases and J gave up 0 bases, with 5 bases separating them. Germline CDR1 reads MNHNS; CDR2 reads SASEGT. The CDR3 runs 14 residues. The CDR3, as DNA: TGTGCCAGCAGTGAGGAGGCAACTAATGAAAAACTGTTTTTT. It translates to CASSEEATNEKLFF.

This clone was observed once. The CDR3 sequence is CASTTLDVMNTEAFF. CDR3 in DNA: TGTGCCAGTACTACTCTGGACGTGATGAACACTGAAGCTTTCTTT. The genes are TRBV19 and TRBJ1-1; D is ambiguous. The CDR3 spans 15 residues. With 7 bases removed from V and 0 bases from J, the gap between germline ends came to 15 bases. Germline CDR1 and CDR2: LNHDA and SQIVND (reference sequence).